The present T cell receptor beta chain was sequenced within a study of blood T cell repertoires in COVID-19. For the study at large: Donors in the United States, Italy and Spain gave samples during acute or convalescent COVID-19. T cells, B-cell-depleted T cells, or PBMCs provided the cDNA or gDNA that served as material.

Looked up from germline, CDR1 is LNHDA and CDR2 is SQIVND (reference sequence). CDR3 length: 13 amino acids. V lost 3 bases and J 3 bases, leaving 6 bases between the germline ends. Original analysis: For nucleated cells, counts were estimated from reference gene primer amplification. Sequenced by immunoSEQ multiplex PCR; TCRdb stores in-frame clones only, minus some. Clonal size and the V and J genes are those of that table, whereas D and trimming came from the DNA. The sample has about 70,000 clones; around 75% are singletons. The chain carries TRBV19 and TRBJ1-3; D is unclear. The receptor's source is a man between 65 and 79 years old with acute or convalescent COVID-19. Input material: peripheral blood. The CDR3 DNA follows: TGTGCCAGTAGTATTGCAGTTGGAAACACCATATATTTT. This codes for CASSIAVGNTIYF.